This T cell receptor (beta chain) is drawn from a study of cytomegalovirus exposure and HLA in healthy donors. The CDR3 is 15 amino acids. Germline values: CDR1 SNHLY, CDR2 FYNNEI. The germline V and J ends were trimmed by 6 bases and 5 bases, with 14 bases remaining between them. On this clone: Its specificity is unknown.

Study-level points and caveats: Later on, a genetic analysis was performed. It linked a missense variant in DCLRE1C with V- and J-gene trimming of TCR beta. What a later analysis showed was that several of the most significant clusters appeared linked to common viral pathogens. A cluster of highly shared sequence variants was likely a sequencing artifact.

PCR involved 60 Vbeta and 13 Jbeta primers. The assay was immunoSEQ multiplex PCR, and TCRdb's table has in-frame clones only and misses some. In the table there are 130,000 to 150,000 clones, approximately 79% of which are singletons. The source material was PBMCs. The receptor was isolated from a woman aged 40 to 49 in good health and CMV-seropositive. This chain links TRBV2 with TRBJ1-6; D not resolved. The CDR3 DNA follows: TGTGCCAGCAGGGTAGAGGAGCTGGATAATTCACCCCTCCACTTT. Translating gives CASRVEELDNSPLHF.